This T cell receptor beta chain comes out of a study of shared clonotypes between healthy human individuals. Study results and limitations: Sampling covered blood only; tissue repertoires likely differ. Among non-shared clonotypes, generation probabilities were lower than among those shared by all four donors. About 5% was the fraction of naive CD4 clonotypes found shared across a handful of donors.

Note on this clone: Its antigen remains unidentified. The sample contains more than one DNA sequence encoding this CDR3.

The data were produced by immunoSEQ multiplex PCR, yet TCRdb's version contains in-frame clones alone and is incomplete. The sample lists over 2,000,000 clones; over 85% were seen once. Germline CDR1 SGDLS, CDR2 YYNGEE. The ends lost 0 bases at V and 0 bases at J; junction bases unmatched: 1. The CDR3 runs to 15 residues. As defined, naive CD8 cells were CD45RO-negative and positively selected for CCR7, with terminally differentiated effector memory CD45RA+ cells excluded. The sequencing input was naive CD8+ T cells from PBMCs. The chain has TRBV9 and TRBJ2-7; 9 positions match TRBD2. The clonotype originates from a young man in good health. Some clones in this sample may be carry-over from other donors' samples. The chain's CDR3 is CASSVGLADSYEQYF. The CDR3 DNA sequence: TGTGCCAGCAGCGTAGGACTAGCGGACTCCTACGAGCAGTACTTC.